This TCR beta chain was profiled in a study of blood T cells in healthy people across ages (dated by TCRdb to 2015 to 2017). In the study overall: In model experiments, template switching captured roughly one uniquely barcoded TCR beta cDNA molecule for every two T cells. The study measured age-related changes in TCR beta repertoire diversity using deep sequencing normalized with unique cDNA molecular identifiers. The donors were split into four age groups: young (average 16 years), middle-aged (nearly 40), aged (roughly 68) and long-lived (approximately 80). Donors of different ages were randomly distributed across sequencing lanes to avoid experimental bias. Using the same blood draw, the study looked at two additional independent replicas of 1 million unique cDNA reads for two donors, one aged 18 to 30 and the other aged 80 or older.

This clonotype was recorded a few times. Its antigen target is currently unknown. No clone much larger than this one lies a single base away; base qualities are absent. Library creation used 5' RACE. This sample was sequenced with an Illumina HiSeq 2500. The second PCR ran for about 6 to 12 cycles and used a J-beta primer mix along with a sample-barcoded 5' primer. A unique molecular identifier was introduced onto each TCR beta cDNA molecule by a template-switch 5' adaptor carrying 12 random nucleotides. At least 2.5 million CDR3-containing paired-end reads were obtained from each sample. The Mint cDNA synthesis kit, primed by a TRBC-specific oligonucleotide, was used to synthesize first-strand cDNA from all RNA. All cDNA was treated with uracil-DNA glycosylase and then went through a first 18-cycle PCR with the universal primers M1SS and BC2_uni_R. The study's own analysis went as follows. Normalization of each sample was performed by random selection of 1 million high-quality reads, each carrying a distinct molecular identifier. Instead of being binned into consensus sequences, reads with shared molecular identifiers were discarded. CDR3 identification, clonotype clustering and error correction used MiTCR with a Q25 quality threshold and the strictest error-elimination algorithm. A nonparametric unseen species model using Euler transformation provided a lower-bound estimate of total TCR beta diversity. The public reads were quality trimmed at Q25 with fastp and then assembled into clones with MiXCR by TCRdb, keeping productive beta chains. Every distinct CDR3 protein forms one entry, paired with its most common genes and DNA. For this entry, the V and J calls and clone size follow TCRdb and not the study's own pipeline. This sample has roughly 800,000 distinct CDR3 sequences in its table, and 58% of those were observed once. Of the sample, approximately 20% falls within the top ten clones.

Donors were 40 or so systemically healthy Caucasian individuals from Russia aged roughly 6 to 100 years. About 10 milliliters of peripheral blood were drawn from each donor into EDTA-treated Vacutainer tubes. Ficoll-Paque density-gradient centrifugation was used to isolate PBMCs, with at least 7 million obtained per sample. Trizol reagent was used to extract total RNA from the PBMCs, yielding at least 5 micrograms per sample. For every donor, an aliquot of PBMCs went through flow cytometry to measure the percentages of naive CD45RAhigh/CD27high T cells. Results and caveats for the whole study, not just this receptor: Compared with the aged group, more naive CD4+ T cells, fewer expanded clones and increased TCR diversity were shown by the long-lived group, suggesting age selection. Since profiling was done on bulk unsorted PBMCs, naive and antigen-experienced compartments could not be conclusively compared. Because the CMV infection status of the donors was unknown, age-related changes in expanded clonotypes may potentially have been confounded. Total diversity estimates from one million sequenced T cells were considered lower bounds and underestimates. As age increased, observed TCR beta diversity per million T cells dropped in a roughly linear way, and a significant reduction was already evident by age about 36. The percentage of naive T cells measured by flow cytometry correlated strongly with observed TCR beta diversity.

The CDR3 has 15 amino acids, counting the end cysteine and phenylalanine. Only CDR3 DNA remains: 45 bases, in frame from the first base. The germline V gene sets CDR1 to LGHNA and CDR2 to YNFKEQ. Relative to germline, V is missing 2 bases and J is missing 6 bases, with 6 bases of the junction outside any gene match. This TCR came from a man younger than 45 in good health. The chain uses TRBV4-2 and TRBJ2-1, with 8 bases aligning to TRBD2. Sequenced sample: blood. For the CDR3, the sequence is CASSQPGGSINEQFF. The DNA sequence is TGTGCCAGCAGCCAACCGGGGGGGTCTATCAATGAGCAGTTCTTC.